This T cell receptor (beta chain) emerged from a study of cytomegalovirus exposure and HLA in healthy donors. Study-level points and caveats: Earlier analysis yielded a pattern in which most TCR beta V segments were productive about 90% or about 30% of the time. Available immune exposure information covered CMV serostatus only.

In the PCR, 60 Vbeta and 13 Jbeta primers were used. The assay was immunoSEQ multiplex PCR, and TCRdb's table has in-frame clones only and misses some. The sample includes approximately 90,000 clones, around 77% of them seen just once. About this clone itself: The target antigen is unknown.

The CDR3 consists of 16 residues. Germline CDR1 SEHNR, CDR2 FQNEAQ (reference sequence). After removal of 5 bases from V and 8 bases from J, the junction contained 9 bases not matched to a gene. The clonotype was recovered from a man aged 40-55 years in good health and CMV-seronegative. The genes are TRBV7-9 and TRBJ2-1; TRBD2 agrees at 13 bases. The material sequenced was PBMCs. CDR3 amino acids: CASSRGGLAGFDEQFF. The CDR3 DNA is TGTGCCAGCAGCCGAGGGGGACTAGCGGGATTCGATGAGCAGTTCTTC.